This T cell receptor (beta chain) emerged from a study of beta chain features in type 1 diabetes. About the research overall: Cell yields, age and gender were similar between patients and healthy donors.

Points from the study as a whole: Still unanswered here is whether HLA type influences TCRB rearrangement. Lower insertion and higher deletion counts appeared at VDJ junctions in type 1 diabetes patients. Moderate but significant shortening of TCRB CDR3s was recorded in all four CD4+ subsets from Type 1 diabetes patients.

Expressed TCRB transcripts were sequenced, since all the RNA that had been isolated was reverse transcribed. Generated by immunoSEQ multiplex PCR, the TCRdb table keeps only in-frame clones and is missing some. In the table there are around 710,000 clones, approximately 13% of which are singletons. For this clone: What it recognizes is unknown. The sample has other DNA sequences that encode this CDR3 too.

This CDR3 region has 14 residues. Germline values: CDR1 KGHSH, CDR2 LQKENI. V was clipped by 3 bases and J by 3 bases; unmatched bases: 3. The chain employs TRBV18 and TRBJ1-2; TRBD1 matches at 8 bases. This clonotype originated in a young man with type 1 diabetes. The material sequenced was naive CD4+ T cells from blood. CDR3 in DNA: TGTGCCAGCTCACCCCAGGGGGCTGACTATGGCTACACCTTC. Translating gives CASSPQGADYGYTF. Variable domain in full (rest from reference TRBV18 and TRBJ1-2): NAGVMQNPRHLVRRRGQEARLRCSPMKGHSHVYWYRQLPEEGLKFMVYLQKENIIDESGMPKERFSAEFPKEGPSILRIQQVVRGDSAAYFCASSPQGADYGYTFGSGTRLTVV.